This TCR beta chain was profiled in a study of blood T cell repertoires in COVID-19. Study information: T cells, B-cell-depleted T cells, or PBMCs supplied cDNA or gDNA.

CDR1 is SGHNT and CDR2 is YYREEE in the germline V gene (reference sequence). The CDR3 totals 13 residues. V was trimmed by 0 bases and J by 9 bases, leaving 10 bases between them. Original handling: It was from reference gene primer amplification that nucleated cell counts were estimated. Profiling relied on immunoSEQ multiplex PCR, and the TCRdb table lists in-frame clones only, not all of them. For V, J and clone size, that table is used; D and trimming come from the DNA. The sample contains about 97,000 clones, approximately 78% of which appear only once. The specimen was peripheral blood. This chain connects TRBV5-4 to TRBJ2-1; D may be TRBD1 (5 bases). The sequence came from a man between 60 and 75 years old with active or convalescent COVID-19. CDR3 protein: CASSLDRPGEQFF. The DNA for the CDR3 is TGTGCCAGCAGCTTGGACAGGCCCGGTGAGCAGTTCTTC.